The present entry profiles one T cell receptor beta chain with its context. Its antigen has not been determined. No qualities accompany the bases; no much larger clone lies one base away. The record originates from a study of PD-L1 blockade in urothelial cancer (dated by TCRdb to 2016 to 2017). About the investigation overall: Every patient began therapy around 2014 and was given atezolizumab 1,200 mg intravenously every 3 weeks. Twenty-five of 29 patients were males with bladder-origin urothelial cancer, and about 60% of the roughly 30 reported a prior smoking history. An ECOG performance status of 0 or 1 was recorded for the patients, and 0 to 3 prior chemotherapy regimens had been received by the patients. Blood samples were analyzed 3 weeks after the start of treatment (second dose) and 6 weeks after the start of treatment. A median of roughly 140,000 T cells and 65,000 to 90,000 unique TCRs was obtained from blood samples, and a median clonality of around 0.08 was observed. The study was an exploratory multi-omic analysis of somatic, immune and clinical correlates of response to PD-L1 blockade with atezolizumab in urothelial cancer. Pretreatment tumor samples, along with matched peripheral blood serially collected before and after atezolizumab treatment, were subjected to TCR sequencing. Durable clinical benefit meant progression-free survival longer than 6 months, and TCR features were also tested against progression-free and overall survival. In the same patients, pretreatment tumors underwent whole exome sequencing and RNA sequencing in addition to TCR sequencing. Durable clinical benefit was achieved by nine patients but not by the remaining 20. Pretreatment blood TCR-seq was available for about 27 patients, at least one posttreatment blood collection was obtained for about 24 patients, and tumor TCR-seq was available for about 24 patients.

From the cysteine through the phenylalanine, the CDR3 covers 14 amino acids. The only DNA kept is the CDR3, 42 bases in frame from the first base. Via the germline V gene, CDR1 is KGHSH and CDR2 LQKENI. Between the V and J ends, shortened by 0 bases and 11 bases respectively, the junction contains 16 bases. The time point label on this specimen signifies: pretreatment peripheral blood. The cohort included some 30 patients with locally advanced or metastatic urothelial carcinoma who were treated at Memorial Sloan Kettering on a trial protocol. Peripheral blood mononuclear cells were collected pretreatment and during treatment, at between 1 and 8 total time points per patient. The Qiagen DNeasy Blood extraction kit was used to purify genomic DNA from total PBMCs and from tumor samples. PBMCs were collected pretreatment and during treatment and were isolated and stored as previously described. Broad study findings and their caveats: Among patients with durable benefit, tumor-associated TCR clones showed greater expansion in peripheral blood 3 weeks after treatment started (n ≈ 20, p = 0.022). A pretreatment peripheral blood TCR clonality below the median was linked to improved progression-free and overall survival. Because the sample size was small (n ≈ 29) and many of the analyses were exploratory, the results are meant to be hypothesis-generating.

Synthetic TCR analog templates were spiked into each PCR to estimate absolute template abundance from read counts. The immunoSEQ assay was used to amplify TCRbeta CDR3 regions from genomic DNA with bias-controlled V and J gene primers. Sequencing of rearranged TCRbeta segments was done at approximately 20X coverage. As for the authors' bioinformatics: Sequencing errors were corrected by clustering and CDR3s were annotated against IMGT to assign V, D and J genes. Downstream analyses used only productive TCRbeta rearrangements and left out out-of-frame or stop-codon sequences. To compute clonality, Shannon entropy was normalized by the log of the number of unique productive sequences and then subtracted from one. Fisher's exact test with Benjamini-Hochberg correction, at a threshold of adjusted p below 0.01, was used to find clones that differed between time points or between blood and tumor. In its TCRdb copy, this immuneACCESS table keeps in-frame sequences only and misses some clones. Where compared with another copy, unresolved V genes explain less than half of these, and the others have no known cause. The V and J calls and clone size were taken over from that table, and D and trimming were inferred from the DNA. Across this sample there are about 38,000 clones, with around four fifths seen only once. The leading ten clones occupy about 16% of the sample.

Source: PBMCs, taken around atezolizumab (anti-PD-L1) treatment. The rearranged segments are TRBV18 and TRBJ1-1; the D gene cannot be resolved reliably. The receptor comes from a man of 80 years or more with urothelial cancer. CDR3 region: CASSPPSGKARAFF. Read as DNA, the sequence is TGTGCCAGCTCACCACCCTCCGGGAAAGCGAGGGCTTTCTTT.